The 15 T cell receptor beta chains in this list originate from one sample, sequenced in a study of blood T cell repertoires in COVID-19. The data were produced by immunoSEQ multiplex PCR, yet TCRdb's version contains in-frame clones alone and is incomplete. The sample contains about 83,000 clones, 65% to 85% of which appear only once. The sequencing sample was made of peripheral blood. Receptors originate from a woman of 80 years or more with acute or convalescent COVID-19.

The rearrangement uses TRBV4-1 and TRBJ1-4; TRBD1 aligns across 10 bases. The V and J ends lost 4 bases and 6 bases, in that order; junction bases with no gene match: 5. Germline CDR1 is MGHRA and CDR2 is YSYEKL. The CDR3 is 15 residues long. The CDR3 spells CASSRRTGGDEKLFF. CDR3 sequence (DNA): TGCGCCAGCAGCCGTCGGACAGGGGGAGATGAAAAACTGTTTTTT.

In the case of this clone: One end of the junction fails to match germline, which may point to a read error. J is TRBJ1-1 and V is TRBV19; 10 nucleotides agree with TRBD1. This CDR3 has 12 residues. CDR1 and CDR2 (germline): LNHDA, SQIVND (reference sequence). CDR3 sequence: CASSVVTGGFTF. CDR3 bases: TGTGCCAGTAGTGTGGTGACAGGGGGCTTTACTTTT.

This chain joins TRBV13 and TRBJ1-6; the D is unclear. Germline V gene data show CDR1 as PRHDT and CDR2 as FYEKMQ (reference sequence). Trimming stripped 2 bases from V and 7 bases from J, with 6 bases between. The CDR3 consists of 13 residues. The CDR3 nucleotides read TGTGCCAGCAGCTTATCCGTAAATTCACCCCTCCACTTT. This codes for CASSLSVNSPLHF.

The chain couples TRBV28 to TRBJ2-3; TRBD2 matches 11 bases. The CDR3 contains 15 residues. Germline-derived CDR1 and CDR2 are MDHEN and SYDVKM. V lost 6 bases, J lost 3 bases, and 5 bases stayed unmatched. The CDR3 region is CASRGTSGGTDTQYF. The CDR3 DNA sequence: TGTGCCAGCAGAGGTACTAGCGGGGGAACAGATACGCAGTATTTT.

This chain uses TRBV5-5 with TRBJ2-2; D is possibly TRBD1 (6 bases). The CDR3 is 14 residues long. V lost 3 bases to trimming and J lost 2 bases, with 8 bases between them. Germline CDR1 and CDR2: SGHKS and YYEKEE (reference sequence). The CDR3 here is CASSSQGNTGELFF. In DNA form, the CDR3 reads TGTGCCAGCAGCTCACAGGGTAACACCGGGGAGCTGTTTTTT.

The rearrangement uses TRBV11-3 and TRBJ1-6; D gene uncertain. V lost 4 bases and J 2 bases, leaving 9 bases between the germline ends. Germline CDR1 is SGHNT and CDR2 is YENEEA. This CDR3 has 15 amino acids. CDR3 nucleotides: TGTGCCAGCAGCTCCAGGTTACCCTATAATTCACCCCTCCACTTT. This sequence encodes CASSSRLPYNSPLHF.

The genes are TRBV19 and TRBJ1-2; D possibly corresponds to TRBD1 (5 bases). This CDR3 is 13 amino acids long. V was clipped by 7 bases and J by 4 bases, with 13 bases between them. Germline V gives CDR1 LNHDA, CDR2 SQIVND (reference sequence). The CDR3 reads CASTQGVIYGYTF. CDR3 nucleotide sequence: TGTGCCAGTACCCAAGGGGTTATCTATGGCTACACCTTC. Drawing the rest from reference TRBV19 and TRBJ1-2, the complete variable domain is DGGITQSPKYLFRKEGQNVTLSCEQNLNHDAMYWYRQDPGQGLRLIYYSQIVNDFQKGDIAEGYSVSREKKESFPLTVTSAQKNPTAFYLCASTQGVIYGYTFGSGTRLTVV.

The rearrangement uses TRBV2 and TRBJ1-1, with D uncertain. Germline-derived CDR1 and CDR2 are SNHLY and FYNNEI. The CDR3 runs to 14 residues. The germline V and J ends were trimmed by 8 bases and 1 base, with 14 bases remaining between them. CDR3 loop: CASHEVAGNTEAFF. The CDR3 bases are TGTGCCAGCCATGAGGTGGCGGGGAACACTGAAGCTTTCTTT.

The chain couples TRBV19 to TRBJ2-5, with 7 positions matching TRBD1. Germline V gene lookup returns CDR1 LNHDA and CDR2 SQIVND (reference sequence). Germline trimming cut 6 bases from V and 1 base from J; bases unmatched to any gene: 2. This CDR3 is built from 13 residues. The CDR3 here is CASSRDSQETQYF. CDR3 nucleotide sequence: TGTGCCAGTAGCAGGGACAGCCAAGAGACCCAGTACTTC.

J is TRBJ1-3 and V is TRBV3-1 (or the pseudogene TRBV3-2), with a tentative D call TRBD1 (5 bases). Germline lookup yields CDR1 LGHDT and CDR2 YNNKEL (reference sequence). V was pared by 6 bases and J by 2 bases, with 14 bases between. This CDR3 is 15 amino acids long. The CDR3 reads CASRQMQGTGNTIYF. DNA for the CDR3: TGTGCCAGCAGACAAATGCAGGGAACTGGAAACACCATATATTTT.

V gene TRBV4-3 combines with J gene TRBJ2-2; 8 positions match TRBD2. This CDR3 spans 15 amino acids. Trimming at V came to 0 bases and at J to 7 bases, leaving 4 bases not matched to a gene. Germline V gene sequence: CDR1 LGHNA, CDR2 YSLEER. The DNA for the CDR3 is TGCGCCAGCAGCCAAGACGGGGGGGCTAGCGGGGAGCTGTTTTTT. Protein product: CASSQDGGASGELFF.

The chain has TRBV5-4 and TRBJ2-3; 9 positions agree with TRBD1. There are 15 residues in the CDR3. The V gene's germline CDR1 is SGHNT and CDR2 YYREEE (reference sequence). With V trimmed by 6 bases and J by 4 bases, 9 bases remained unmatched. DNA for the CDR3: TGTGCCAGCACCCGCCGGGACAGGGACGCAGATACGCAGTATTTT. This translates into CASTRRDRDADTQYF.

V and J are TRBV7-8 and TRBJ1-3, with D tentatively TRBD1 (5 bases). This CDR3 region has 16 residues. CDR1 and CDR2 (germline): SGHVS, FQNEAQ. V was cut by 5 bases and J by 2 bases, with 16 bases left in between. CDR3 in amino acids: CASSREGVKAGNTIYF. CDR3 nucleotide sequence: TGTGCCAGCAGCCGAGAAGGGGTTAAAGCTGGAAACACCATATATTTT.

This clone was recorded once. This sequence joins TRBV5-6 and TRBJ2-2; tentatively, D is TRBD1 (6 bases). Germline CDR1 is SGHDT and CDR2 is YYEEEE. The length of the CDR3 is 15 residues. Trimming took 2 bases from V and 5 from J, leaving 13 bases between them. CDR3 coding DNA: TGTGCCAGCAGCTTCCAGGGGTTATTTACCGGGGAGCTGTTTTTT. Protein: CASSFQGLFTGELFF.

This clone was observed once. The chain is built from TRBV6-2 or TRBV6-3 and TRBJ2-1; TRBD2 matches at 7 bases. J gave up 0 bases and V 3 bases, and 2 bases lay outside the gene matches. The CDR3 has 15 residues. Germline assignment: CDR1 MNHEY and CDR2 SVGEGT. The CDR3 sequence is CASSYWDYSYNEQFF. The CDR3 bases are TGTGCCAGCAGTTATTGGGACTACTCCTACAATGAGCAGTTCTTC.